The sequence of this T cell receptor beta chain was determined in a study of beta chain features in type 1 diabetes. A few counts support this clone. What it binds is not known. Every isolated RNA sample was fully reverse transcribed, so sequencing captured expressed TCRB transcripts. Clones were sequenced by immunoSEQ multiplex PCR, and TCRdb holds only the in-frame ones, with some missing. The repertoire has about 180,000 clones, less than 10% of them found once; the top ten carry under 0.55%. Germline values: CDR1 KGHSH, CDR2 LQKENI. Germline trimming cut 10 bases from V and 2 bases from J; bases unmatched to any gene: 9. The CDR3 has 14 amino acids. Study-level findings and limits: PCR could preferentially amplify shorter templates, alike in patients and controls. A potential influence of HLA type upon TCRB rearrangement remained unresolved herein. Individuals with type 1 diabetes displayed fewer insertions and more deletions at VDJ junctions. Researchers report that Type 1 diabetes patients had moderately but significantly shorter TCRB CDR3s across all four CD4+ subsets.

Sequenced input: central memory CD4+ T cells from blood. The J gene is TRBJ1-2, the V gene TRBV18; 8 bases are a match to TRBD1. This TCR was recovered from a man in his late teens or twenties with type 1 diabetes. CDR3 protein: CATTGDRTNYGYTF. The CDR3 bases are TGTGCCACTACTGGGGACAGGACCAACTATGGCTACACCTTC.